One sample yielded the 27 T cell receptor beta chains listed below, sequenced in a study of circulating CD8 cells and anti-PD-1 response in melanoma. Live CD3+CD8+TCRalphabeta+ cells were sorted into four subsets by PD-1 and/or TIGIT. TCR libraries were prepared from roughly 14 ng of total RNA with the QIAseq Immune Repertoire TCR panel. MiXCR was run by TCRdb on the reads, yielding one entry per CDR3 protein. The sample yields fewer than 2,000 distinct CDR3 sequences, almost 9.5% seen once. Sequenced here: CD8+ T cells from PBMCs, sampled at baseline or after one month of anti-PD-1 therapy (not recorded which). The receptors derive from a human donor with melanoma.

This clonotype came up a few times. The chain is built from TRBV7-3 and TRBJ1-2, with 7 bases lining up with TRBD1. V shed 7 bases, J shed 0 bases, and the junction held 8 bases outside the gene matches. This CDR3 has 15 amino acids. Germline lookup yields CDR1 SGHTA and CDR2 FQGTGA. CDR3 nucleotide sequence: TGTGCCAGCACCCTTAGACAGGGAACTAACTATGGCTACACCTTC. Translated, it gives CASTLRQGTNYGYTF.

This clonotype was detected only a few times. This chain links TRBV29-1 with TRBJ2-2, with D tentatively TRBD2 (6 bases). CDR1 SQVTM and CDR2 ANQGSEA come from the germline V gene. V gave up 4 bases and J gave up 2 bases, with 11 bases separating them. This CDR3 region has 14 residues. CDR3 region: CSVGEVGNTGELFF. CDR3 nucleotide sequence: TGCAGCGTTGGGGAGGTCGGAAACACCGGGGAGCTGTTTTTT.

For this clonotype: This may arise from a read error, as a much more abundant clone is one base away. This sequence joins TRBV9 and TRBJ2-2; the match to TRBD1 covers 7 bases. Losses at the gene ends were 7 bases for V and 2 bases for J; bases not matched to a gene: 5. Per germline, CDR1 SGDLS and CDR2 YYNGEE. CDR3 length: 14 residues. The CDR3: CASGTAANTGELFF. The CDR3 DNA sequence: TGTGCCAGCGGGACAGCTGCCAACACCGGGGAGCTGTTTTTT.

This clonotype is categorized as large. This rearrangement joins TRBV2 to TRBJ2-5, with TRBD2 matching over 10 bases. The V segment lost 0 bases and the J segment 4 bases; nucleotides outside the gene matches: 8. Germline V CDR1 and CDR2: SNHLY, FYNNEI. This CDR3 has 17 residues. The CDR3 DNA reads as TGTGCCAGCAGTGAAGCGCTTGAACTAGCGGGGATAGAGACCCAGTACTTC. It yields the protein CASSEALELAGIETQYF.

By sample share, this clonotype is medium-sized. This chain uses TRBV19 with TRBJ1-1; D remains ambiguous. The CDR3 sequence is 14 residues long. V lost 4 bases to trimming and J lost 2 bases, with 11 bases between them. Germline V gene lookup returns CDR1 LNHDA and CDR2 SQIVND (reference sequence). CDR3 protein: CASSNAGANTEAFF. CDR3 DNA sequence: TGTGCCAGTAGTAATGCGGGCGCCAACACTGAAGCTTTCTTT.

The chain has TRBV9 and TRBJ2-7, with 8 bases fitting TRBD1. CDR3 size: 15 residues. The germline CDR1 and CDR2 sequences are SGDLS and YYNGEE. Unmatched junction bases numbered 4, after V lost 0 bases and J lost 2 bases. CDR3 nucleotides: TGTGCCAGCAGCGTAGATGGGGACAGGACCTACGAGCAGTACTTC. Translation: CASSVDGDRTYEQYF.

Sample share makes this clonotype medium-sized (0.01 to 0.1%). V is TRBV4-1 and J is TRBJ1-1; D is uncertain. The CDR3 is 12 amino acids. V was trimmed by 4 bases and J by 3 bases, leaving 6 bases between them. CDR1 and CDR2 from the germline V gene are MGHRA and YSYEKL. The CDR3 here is CASSLGDTEAFF. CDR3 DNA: TGCGCCAGCAGCCTTGGGGACACTGAAGCTTTCTTT.

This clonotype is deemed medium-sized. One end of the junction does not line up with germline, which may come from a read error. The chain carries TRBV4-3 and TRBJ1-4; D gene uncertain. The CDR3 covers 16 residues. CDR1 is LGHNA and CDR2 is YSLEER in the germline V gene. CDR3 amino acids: CASSQDRVGINEKLFF. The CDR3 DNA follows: TGCGCCAGCAGCCAAGATCGAGTTGGGATTAATGAGAAACTGTTTTTT.

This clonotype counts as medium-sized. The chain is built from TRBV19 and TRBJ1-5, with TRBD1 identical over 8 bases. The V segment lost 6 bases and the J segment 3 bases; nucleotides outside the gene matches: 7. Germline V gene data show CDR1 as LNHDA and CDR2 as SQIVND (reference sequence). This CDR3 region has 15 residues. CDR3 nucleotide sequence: TGTGCCAGTAGACCCCGGACAGGGACCAATCAGCCCCAGCATTTT. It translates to CASRPRTGTNQPQHF.

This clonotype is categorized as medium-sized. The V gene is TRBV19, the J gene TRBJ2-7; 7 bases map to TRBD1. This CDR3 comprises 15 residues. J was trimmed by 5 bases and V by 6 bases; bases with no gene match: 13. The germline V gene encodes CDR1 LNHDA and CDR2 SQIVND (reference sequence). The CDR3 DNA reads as TGTGCCAGTAGCCTATCGACAGGGAGTCTAGACGAGCAGTACTTC. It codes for CASSLSTGSLDEQYF.

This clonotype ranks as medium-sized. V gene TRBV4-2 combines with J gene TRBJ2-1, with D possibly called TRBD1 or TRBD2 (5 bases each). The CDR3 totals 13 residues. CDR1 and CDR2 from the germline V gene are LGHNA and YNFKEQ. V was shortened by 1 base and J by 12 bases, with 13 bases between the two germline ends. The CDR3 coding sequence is TGTGCCAGCAGCCAAGTTAACGCCGGGGCGCAGTTCTTC. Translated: CASSQVNAGAQFF.

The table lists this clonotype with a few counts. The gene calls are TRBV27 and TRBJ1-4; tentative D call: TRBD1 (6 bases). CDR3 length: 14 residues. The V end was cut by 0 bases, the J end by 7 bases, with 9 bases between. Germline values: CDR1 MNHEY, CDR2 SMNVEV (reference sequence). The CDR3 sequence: CASSLSPRGEKLFF. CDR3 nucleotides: TGTGCCAGCAGTTTATCCCCCAGGGGTGAAAAACTGTTTTTT.

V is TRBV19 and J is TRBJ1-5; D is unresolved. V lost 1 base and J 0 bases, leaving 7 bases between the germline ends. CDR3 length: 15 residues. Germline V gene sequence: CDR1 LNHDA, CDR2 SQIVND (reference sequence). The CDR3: CASSIAGYSNQPQHF. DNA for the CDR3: TGTGCCAGTAGTATAGCGGGCTATAGCAATCAGCCCCAGCATTTT.

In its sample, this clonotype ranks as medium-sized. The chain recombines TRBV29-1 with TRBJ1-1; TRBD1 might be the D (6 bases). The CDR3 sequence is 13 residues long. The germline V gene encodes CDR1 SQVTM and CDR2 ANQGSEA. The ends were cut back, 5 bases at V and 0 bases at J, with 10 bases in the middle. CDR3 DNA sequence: TGCAGCGTTCACAGGGAAGTGAACACTGAAGCTTTCTTT. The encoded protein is CSVHREVNTEAFF.

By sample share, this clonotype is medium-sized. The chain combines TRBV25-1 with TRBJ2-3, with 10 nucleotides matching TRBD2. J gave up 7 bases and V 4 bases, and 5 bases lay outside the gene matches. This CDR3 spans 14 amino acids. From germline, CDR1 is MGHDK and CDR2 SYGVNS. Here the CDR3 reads CASSGWTSGNTQYF. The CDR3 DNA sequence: TGTGCCAGCAGTGGTTGGACTAGCGGCAATACGCAGTATTTT.

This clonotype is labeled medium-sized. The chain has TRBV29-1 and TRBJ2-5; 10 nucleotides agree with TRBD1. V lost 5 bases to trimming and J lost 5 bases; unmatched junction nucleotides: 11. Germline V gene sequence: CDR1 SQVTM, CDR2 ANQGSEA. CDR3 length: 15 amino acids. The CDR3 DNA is TGCAGCGTTATTAACCTCGACAGGGGGCTTGAGACCCAGTACTTC. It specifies CSVINLDRGLETQYF.

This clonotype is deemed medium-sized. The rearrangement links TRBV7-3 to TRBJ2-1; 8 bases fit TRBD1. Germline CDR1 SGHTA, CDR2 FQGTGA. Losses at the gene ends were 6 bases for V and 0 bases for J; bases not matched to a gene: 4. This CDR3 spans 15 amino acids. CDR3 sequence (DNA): TGTGCCAGCAGGAACCAGGGGGCCTCCTACAATGAGCAGTTCTTC. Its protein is CASRNQGASYNEQFF.

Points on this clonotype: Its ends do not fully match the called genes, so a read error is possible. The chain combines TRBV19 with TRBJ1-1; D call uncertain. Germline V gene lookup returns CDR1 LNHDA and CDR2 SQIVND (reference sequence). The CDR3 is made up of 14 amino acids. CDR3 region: CASSISGTNTEVFF. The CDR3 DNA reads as TGTGCCAGTAGTATCTCGGGCACGAACACTGAAGTTTTCTTT.

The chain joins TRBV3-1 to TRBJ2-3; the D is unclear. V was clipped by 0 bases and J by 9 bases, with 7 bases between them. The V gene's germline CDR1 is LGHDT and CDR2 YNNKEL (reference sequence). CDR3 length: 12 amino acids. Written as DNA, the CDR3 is TGTGCCAGCAGCCAAGACCTCGAAACGCAGTATTTT. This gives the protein CASSQDLETQYF.

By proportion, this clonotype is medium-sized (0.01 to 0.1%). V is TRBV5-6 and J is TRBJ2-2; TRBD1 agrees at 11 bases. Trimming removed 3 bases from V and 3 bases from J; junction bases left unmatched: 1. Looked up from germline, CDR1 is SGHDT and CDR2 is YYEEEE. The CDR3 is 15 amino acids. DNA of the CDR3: TGTGCCAGCAGCTGGACAGGGGGCGACACCGGGGAGCTGTTTTTT. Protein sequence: CASSWTGGDTGELFF.

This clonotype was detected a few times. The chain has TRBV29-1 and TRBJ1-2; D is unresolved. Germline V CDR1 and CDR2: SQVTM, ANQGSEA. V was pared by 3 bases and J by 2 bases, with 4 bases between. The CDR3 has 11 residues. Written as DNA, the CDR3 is TGCAGCGTTGAGCACAACTATGGCTACACCTTC. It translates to CSVEHNYGYTF.

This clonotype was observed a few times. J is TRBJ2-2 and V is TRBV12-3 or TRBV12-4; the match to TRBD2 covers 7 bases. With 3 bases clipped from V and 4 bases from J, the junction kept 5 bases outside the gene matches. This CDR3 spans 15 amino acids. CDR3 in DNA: TGTGCCAGCAGTTTTCGGGCTAGCGGCACCGGGGAGCTGTTTTTT. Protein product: CASSFRASGTGELFF.

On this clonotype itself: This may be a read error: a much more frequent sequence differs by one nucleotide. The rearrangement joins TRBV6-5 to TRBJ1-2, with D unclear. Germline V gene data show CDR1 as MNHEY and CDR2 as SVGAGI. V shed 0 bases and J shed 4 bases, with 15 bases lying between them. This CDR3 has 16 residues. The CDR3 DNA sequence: TGTGCCAGCAGTTACTCTGGCGGAGTCCCAATCTATGGCTACACCTTC. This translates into CASSYSGGVPIYGYTF.

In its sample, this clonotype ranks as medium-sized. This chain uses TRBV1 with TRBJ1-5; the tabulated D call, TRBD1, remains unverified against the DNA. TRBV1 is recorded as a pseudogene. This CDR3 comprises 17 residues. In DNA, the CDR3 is TGCACCAGCAGCCAAGGCTTAGGACAGGGGGCAAAACAGCCCCAGCATTTT. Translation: CTSSQGLGQGAKQPQHF.

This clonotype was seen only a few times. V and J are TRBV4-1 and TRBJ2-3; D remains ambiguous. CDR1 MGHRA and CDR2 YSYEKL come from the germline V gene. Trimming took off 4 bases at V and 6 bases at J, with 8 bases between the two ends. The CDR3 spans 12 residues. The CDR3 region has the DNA TGCGCCAGCAGCCGAGCCCAGGATACGCAGTATTTT. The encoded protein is CASSRAQDTQYF.

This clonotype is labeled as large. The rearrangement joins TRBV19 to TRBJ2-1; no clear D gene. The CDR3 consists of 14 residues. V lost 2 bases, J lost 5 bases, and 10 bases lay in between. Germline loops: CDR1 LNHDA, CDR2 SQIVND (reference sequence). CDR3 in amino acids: CASSIRTENNEQFF. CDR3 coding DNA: TGTGCCAGTAGTATACGTACAGAGAACAATGAGCAGTTCTTC. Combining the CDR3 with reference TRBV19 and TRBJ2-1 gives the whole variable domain DGGITQSPKYLFRKEGQNVTLSCEQNLNHDAMYWYRQDPGQGLRLIYYSQIVNDFQKGDIAEGYSVSREKKESFPLTVTSAQKNPTAFYLCASSIRTENNEQFFGPGTRLTVL.

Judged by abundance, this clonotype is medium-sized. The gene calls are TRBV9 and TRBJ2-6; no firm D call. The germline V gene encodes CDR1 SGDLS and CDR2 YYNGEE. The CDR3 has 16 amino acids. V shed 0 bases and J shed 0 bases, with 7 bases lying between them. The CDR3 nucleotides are TGTGCCAGCAGCGTAGCCCACATCTCTGGGGCCAACGTCCTGACTTTC. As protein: CASSVAHISGANVLTF.